This is a list of T cell receptor beta chains from one sample in a study of vaccination effects on CD4 cells after COVID-19. TCRdb keeps only in-frame clones here, not all; method: immunoSEQ multiplex PCR. Counted here are just over 30,000 clones, about 63% occurring once; the ten biggest clones make up 25% to 30%. For these TCRs, the target antigens are not known. Here the sequenced sample was CD4+ T cells from PBMCs cultured with HCoV-229E spike peptides, taken before COVID-19 vaccination. These receptors were taken from a human donor who received a COVID-19 vaccine. The CDR3 runs from the conserved cysteine through the conserved F or W. D genes are given only for firm matches. Clone size is not always given. Where it is, it says once, few, many or a class for expanded clones.

>TRBV7-3|few|NA|TRBJ2-2
CASSLGKGGELFF
TGTGCCAGCAGCTTAGGGAAGGGCGGGGAGCTGTTTTTT
>TRBV18|NA|TRBD1|TRBJ1-2
CASSPSTGEGYTF
TGTGCCAGCTCACCCTCGACAGGGGAGGGCTACACCTTC
>TRBV30|once|NA|TRBJ2-3
CAWGGTGDTQYF
TGTGCCTGGGGAGGGACCGGAGATACGCAGTATTTT
>TRBV6-5|NA|TRBD2|TRBJ2-7
CASSYLSGRAWEQYF
TGTGCCAGCAGTTACCTGAGCGGGAGGGCCTGGGAGCAGTACTTC
>TRBV6-1|few|NA|TRBJ1-2
CASSEALRHLSYGYTF
TGTGCCAGCAGTGAAGCGCTTAGACACCTTAGCTATGGCTACACCTTC
>TRBV9|NA|NA|TRBJ2-7
CASSVDLRPHEQYF
TGTGCCAGCAGCGTAGATCTCCGTCCTCACGAGCAGTACTTC
>TRBV5-6|once|NA|TRBJ2-1
CASSLGGLGEQFF
TGTGCCAGCAGCTTGGGGGGGCTCGGGGAGCAGTTCTTC
>TRBV7-3|NA|NA|TRBJ2-2
CASSIRAKDGELFF
TGTGCCAGCAGTATCCGGGCCAAGGACGGGGAGCTGTTTTTT
>TRBV4-3|NA|NA|TRBJ2-2
CASSQERGAGTGELFF
TGCGCCAGCAGCCAAGAGAGGGGGGCCGGCACCGGGGAGCTGTTTTTT
>TRBV2|NA|NA|TRBJ2-3
CASSARATDTQYF
TGTGCCAGCAGCGCTAGGGCCACAGATACGCAGTATTTT
>TRBV6-5|once|TRBD1|TRBJ1-1
CASRTGTGGNTEAFF
TGTGCCAGCAGAACCGGGACAGGGGGAAACACTGAAGCTTTCTTT
>TRBV6-1|NA|TRBD1|TRBJ2-2
CASSGTGAADTGELFF
TGTGCCAGCAGTGGGACAGGGGCGGCGGACACCGGGGAGCTGTTTTTT
>TRBV6-5|NA|TRBD1|TRBJ1-1
CASSYSVPQGSSEAFF
TGTGCCAGCAGTTACTCGGTTCCACAGGGGTCTTCCGAAGCTTTCTTT
>TRBV11-1|NA|NA|TRBJ1-1
CASSRGQTLMNTEAFF
TGTGCCAGCAGCCGTGGACAGACCCTGATGAACACTGAAGCTTTCTTT
>TRBV7-2|once|TRBD2|TRBJ2-7
CASSLNSGSYEQYF
TGTGCCAGCAGCTTAAATAGCGGGAGCTATGAGCAGTACTTC
>TRBV28|once|TRBD1|TRBJ1-1
CATRVTGVRNTEAFF
TGTGCCACCAGAGTAACAGGGGTCCGGAACACTGAAGCTTTCTTT
>TRBV28|NA|NA|TRBJ2-1
CASSLRWESFF
TGTGCCAGCAGTTTAAGGTGGGAATCGTTCTTC
>TRBV28|few|NA|TRBJ1-5
CASSPPPWAGEKQPQHF
TGTGCCAGCAGTCCCCCACCTTGGGCAGGGGAGAAGCAGCCCCAGCATTTT
>TRBV24-1|NA|NA|TRBJ1-2
CATSDWGAGYTF
TGTGCCACCAGTGATTGGGGGGCAGGCTACACCTTC
>TRBV19|once|TRBD1|TRBJ2-3
CASSTQGAFSTDTQYF
TGTGCCAGTAGTACACAGGGGGCATTCAGCACAGATACGCAGTATTTT
>TRBV3-1/TRBV3-2|NA|NA|TRBJ2-7
CASSQGSGPYEQYF
TGTGCCAGCAGCCAAGGGAGCGGTCCCTACGAGCAGTACTTC
>TRBV6-5|NA|TRBD2|TRBJ2-1
CASSRLAGGNEQFF
TGTGCCAGCAGTCGACTAGCGGGGGGAAATGAGCAGTTCTTC
>TRBV30|large|NA|TRBJ1-2
CAWSFGGRDYGYTF
TGTGCCTGGTCGTTCGGGGGGCGAGACTATGGCTACACCTTC
>TRBV18|NA|TRBD1|TRBJ1-6
CASSPGTGIPPLHF
TGTGCCAGCTCCCCTGGGACAGGGATTCCACCCCTCCACTTT
>TRBV7-9|few|NA|TRBJ2-1
CASSLRDGDYNEQFF
TGTGCCAGCAGCCTCCGGGACGGGGACTACAATGAGCAGTTCTTC
>TRBV6-4|once|TRBD1|TRBJ2-1
CASSPGGQINEQFF
TGTGCCAGCAGCCCAGGGGGACAGATCAATGAGCAGTTCTTC
>TRBV5-4|NA|TRBD2|TRBJ2-4
CASSRLKRGRPLGENIQYF
TGTGCCAGCAGCCGCCTTAAGCGGGGCAGGCCCCTGGGAGAAAACATTCAGTACTTC
>TRBV13|NA|NA|TRBJ2-6
CASAPMPGANVLTF
TGTGCCAGCGCGCCGATGCCGGGGGCCAACGTCCTGACTTTC
>TRBV19|NA|NA|TRBJ1-2
CASSPRDGLGYTF
TGTGCCAGTAGTCCCCGGGACGGCCTAGGCTACACCTTC
>TRBV30|NA|TRBD1|TRBJ1-2
CAWSKGQGLGYGYTF
TGTGCCTGGAGTAAGGGACAGGGACTCGGGTATGGCTACACCTTC
>TRBV10-2|NA|NA|TRBJ2-5
CASSRDTGETQYF
TGCGCCAGCAGTCGGGACACCGGAGAGACCCAGTACTTC
>TRBV4-1|NA|TRBD2|TRBJ2-3
CASSPKASGVTDTQYF
TGCGCCAGCAGCCCTAAGGCTAGCGGGGTCACAGATACGCAGTATTTT